This is a list of T cell receptor beta chains from one sample in a study of shared clonotypes between healthy human individuals. The assay was immunoSEQ multiplex PCR, and TCRdb's table has in-frame clones only and misses some. Among about 960,000 clones listed, approximately 80% were seen once. The specimen was memory CD4+ T cells sorted from blood. These receptors were taken from a man between 18 and 29 years old in good health. Both conserved end residues are part of each CDR3. The D gene is left open where the match is weak. Not all rows give a size; the values are once, few, many and, for expanded clones, a class.

V gene	D gene	J gene	clone size	CDR3 protein	CDR3 DNA
TRBV13	TRBD2	TRBJ2-3	-	CASSLRGLAGADTQYF	TGTGCCAGCAGCTTAAGGGGACTAGCGGGAGCAGATACGCAGTATTTT
TRBV10-3	-	TRBJ1-6	few	CAISPGGGYNSPLHF	TGTGCCATCAGCCCCGGGGGGGGCTATAATTCACCCCTCCACTTT
TRBV7-2	-	TRBJ2-7	-	CASSLAHGYEQYF	TGTGCCAGCAGCTTAGCGCACGGATACGAGCAGTACTTC
TRBV7-7	-	TRBJ2-5	-	CASSPGASRQETQYF	TGTGCTAGCAGCCCCGGGGCTAGTCGCCAAGAGACCCAGTACTTC
TRBV11-2	TRBD1	TRBJ1-3	many	CASSLGWTGAGNTIYF	TGTGCCAGCAGCTTAGGGTGGACAGGCGCTGGAAACACCATATATTTT
TRBV18	-	TRBJ1-2	-	CASSPGAHSNYGYTF	TGTGCCAGCTCACCAGGGGCCCACTCTAACTATGGCTACACCTTC
TRBV5-1	-	TRBJ2-1	-	CASSLAGDLGQFF	TGCGCCAGCAGCTTAGCCGGGGATCTCGGGCAGTTCTTC
TRBV4-1	-	TRBJ2-1	-	CASRAAGTSYNEQFF	TGCGCCAGCCGCGCAGCCGGGACTTCCTACAATGAGCAGTTCTTC
TRBV10-3	TRBD2	TRBJ2-7	-	CAISARTSGGGDEQYF	TGTGCCATCAGTGCAAGGACTAGCGGAGGGGGGGACGAGCAGTACTTC
TRBV5-4	TRBD1	TRBJ2-5	-	CASSRDSLEETQYF	TGTGCCAGCAGCCGGGACAGCCTGGAAGAGACCCAGTACTTC
TRBV7-8	TRBD1	TRBJ1-5	-	CASSLQGEQPQHF	TGTGCCAGCAGCCTACAGGGGGAACAGCCCCAGCATTTT
TRBV21-1	-	TRBJ2-3	few	CASIVDRGPEDTQYF	TGTGCCAGCATCGTCGACAGGGGACCAGAAGATACGCAGTATTTT
TRBV19	TRBD2	TRBJ2-1	-	CASNTGLAGNEQFF	TGTGCCAGTAACACGGGACTAGCGGGCAATGAGCAGTTCTTC
TRBV6-1	-	TRBJ1-2	-	CASSGDMGYTF	TGTGCCAGCAGTGGCGATATGGGCTACACCTTC
TRBV4-1	-	TRBJ2-7	-	CASSQDIAARSYEQYF	TGCGCCAGCAGCCAAGATATAGCTGCGCGCTCCTACGAGCAGTACTTC
TRBV28	TRBD1	TRBJ1-4	-	CASSLSFARGVTNEKLFF	TGTGCCAGCAGTTTATCCTTCGCCAGGGGGGTAACTAATGAAAAACTGTTTTTT
TRBV15	-	TRBJ2-1	once	CATSRELGGSGARSEQFF	TGTGCCACCAGCAGAGAGTTGGGGGGATCAGGGGCTCGAAGTGAGCAGTTCTTC
TRBV9	-	TRBJ2-5	-	CASSVGHRLEETQYF	TGTGCCAGCAGCGTAGGACACAGGCTAGAAGAGACCCAGTACTTC
TRBV6-6	TRBD2	TRBJ2-7	-	CASSYERGAYEQYF	TGTGCCAGCAGTTACGAGCGGGGAGCCTACGAGCAGTACTTC
TRBV18	-	TRBJ2-2	-	CASSPQRTSMGGTGELFF	TGTGCCAGCTCACCACAGAGGACCAGCATGGGTGGGACCGGGGAGCTGTTTTTT
TRBV6-5	-	TRBJ1-5	-	CASRLQGGSNQPQHF	TGTGCCAGCAGGCTCCAGGGAGGGAGCAATCAGCCCCAGCATTTT
TRBV10-3	-	TRBJ2-7	once	CAISAAGSPYEQYF	TGTGCCATCAGTGCGGCAGGGTCGCCCTACGAGCAGTACTTC
TRBV9	-	TRBJ2-7	-	CASSVGGQTYEQYF	TGTGCCAGCAGCGTAGGCGGACAGACCTACGAGCAGTACTTC
TRBV19	-	TRBJ2-3	once	CASSIGTTDTQYF	TGTGCCAGTAGTATCGGCACGACAGATACGCAGTATTTT
TRBV20-1	-	TRBJ2-5	once	CSGENQETQYF	TGCAGTGGGGAGAACCAAGAGACCCAGTACTTC
TRBV10-3	TRBD2	TRBJ2-5	-	CAISDQGLAEETQYF	TGTGCCATCAGTGACCAAGGACTAGCGGAAGAGACCCAGTACTTC
TRBV10-2	TRBD1	TRBJ2-1	-	CASRETGTGEGGEQFF	TGCGCCAGCAGGGAAACCGGGACAGGGGAAGGCGGTGAGCAGTTCTTC
TRBV7-6	-	TRBJ2-7	-	CASIPREVYEQYF	TGTGCCAGCATCCCCAGGGAAGTTTACGAGCAGTACTTC
TRBV5-1	-	TRBJ1-4	-	CASAGTVATNEKLFF	TGCGCCAGCGCTGGGACCGTAGCAACTAATGAAAAACTGTTTTTT
TRBV5-1	-	TRBJ2-5	-	CASSAAPSGETQYF	TGCGCCAGCAGCGCCGCCCCAAGTGGGGAGACCCAGTACTTC
TRBV5-1	-	TRBJ1-3	-	CASSFGSPSGNTIYF	TGCGCCAGCAGCTTCGGATCACCCTCTGGAAACACCATATATTTT
TRBV30	-	TRBJ1-5	-	CAWSGQSVLRPQHF	TGTGCCTGGAGTGGACAGTCGGTGTTACGGCCCCAGCATTTT
TRBV29-1	TRBD1	TRBJ1-1	-	CSFTGTGIGEAFF	TGCAGCTTTACCGGGACAGGGATAGGTGAAGCTTTCTTT
TRBV27	-	TRBJ1-4	-	CASSLYQGLNEKLFF	TGTGCCAGCAGTTTATATCAGGGGCTCAATGAAAAACTGTTTTTT
TRBV6-5	TRBD1	TRBJ2-7	-	CASSQTGGSYEQYF	TGTGCCAGCAGCCAGACAGGGGGCTCCTACGAGCAGTACTTC
TRBV7-9	TRBD1	TRBJ2-7	-	CASSSRGGFSPSYEQYF	TGTGCCAGCAGCTCTAGAGGGGGCTTTTCACCATCCTACGAGCAGTACTTC
TRBV5-1	-	TRBJ2-1	few	CASSSNGDTYNEQFF	TGCGCCAGCAGCTCGAACGGGGACACCTACAATGAGCAGTTCTTC
TRBV21-1	-	TRBJ2-7	-	CASSKWRVGYEQYF	TGTGCCAGCAGCAAATGGAGAGTCGGCTACGAGCAGTACTTC
TRBV2	TRBD1	TRBJ2-3	once	CASGPGTGQYF	TGTGCCAGCGGGCCCGGGACAGGGCAGTATTTT
TRBV7-2	TRBD2	TRBJ2-3	-	CASSRGAGGDTQYF	TGTGCCAGCAGCCGAGGGGCGGGAGGGGATACGCAGTATTTT
TRBV27	TRBD2	TRBJ2-1	-	CASSLSGGLARRNEQFF	TGTGCCAGCAGTTTATCCGGTGGACTAGCGCGGAGGAATGAGCAGTTCTTC
TRBV5-1	-	TRBJ2-7	-	CASSLTVGSYEQYF	TGCGCCAGCAGCTTAACGGTCGGATCATACGAGCAGTACTTC
TRBV2	TRBD1	TRBJ2-7	-	CASSESPGGSYEQYF	TGTGCCAGCAGTGAATCTCCAGGGGGATCCTACGAGCAGTACTTC
TRBV18	-	TRBJ1-1	-	CASSPAENTEAFF	TGTGCCAGCTCACCGGCGGAAAACACTGAAGCTTTCTTT
TRBV27	-	TRBJ2-5	-	CASSLRSGQGGETQYF	TGTGCCAGCAGTTTACGGTCAGGCCAAGGGGGAGAGACCCAGTACTTC
TRBV6-1	-	TRBJ1-4	-	CASSEARRGGNEKLFF	TGTGCCAGCAGTGAAGCGAGAAGAGGCGGAAATGAAAAACTGTTTTTT